Listed below are T cell receptor beta chains from one sample, sequenced in a study of CD8 T cells in Susac syndrome. One entry per CDR3 protein, called by TCRdb with MiXCR from the immunoSEQ multiplex PCR reads. The sample lists about 290,000 distinct CDR3 sequences, 89% occurring once. Specimen: CD8+ T cells from PBMCs. These TCRs come from a human donor with multiple sclerosis. CDR3s include the opening cysteine and the closing phenylalanine or tryptophan. Fields, in order: V gene, clone size, J gene, D gene, CDR3 DNA, CDR3 protein. A D gene is named only where the DNA matches it firmly. A clone size is listed for some rows: how often the clone was seen (once, few, many), or a class if it is expanded.

V: TRBV12-3/TRBV12-4
size: .
J: TRBJ2-7
D: .
DNA: TGTGCCAGCAGTCTAGAGACGGACGAGCAGTACTTC
CDR3: CASSLETDEQYF

V: TRBV2
size: .
J: TRBJ1-1
D: .
DNA: TGTGCCAGCAGGCTGACGCTCGGACGGACGAACACTGAAGCTTTCTTT
CDR3: CASRLTLGRTNTEAFF

V: TRBV6-2/TRBV6-3
size: .
J: TRBJ2-7
D: TRBD2
DNA: TGTGCCAGCAGTTACTCGAGACGGTCGGGACTAGGCTTCGACGAGCAGTACTTC
CDR3: CASSYSRRSGLGFDEQYF

V: TRBV24-1
size: .
J: TRBJ2-1
D: .
DNA: TGTGCCACCAGTGATGCGGAGAGGAGCTACAATGAGCAGTTCTTC
CDR3: CATSDAERSYNEQFF

V: TRBV29-1
size: .
J: TRBJ2-7
D: TRBD1
DNA: TGCAGCGTTGAATTAGAGGGACAGCAGTATTACGAGCAGTACTTC
CDR3: CSVELEGQQYYEQYF

V: TRBV2
size: .
J: TRBJ2-7
D: TRBD1
DNA: TGTGCCAGCAGGTTTCCGGGACAGGGGAACGAGCAGTACTTC
CDR3: CASRFPGQGNEQYF

V: TRBV4-3
size: .
J: TRBJ1-1
D: .
DNA: TGCGCCAGCAGCCAAGACTCGGGGCGGGACACTGAAGCTTTCTTT
CDR3: CASSQDSGRDTEAFF

V: TRBV4-2
size: .
J: TRBJ2-7
D: TRBD2
DNA: TGTGCCAGCAGCCCTAAATGGTCGACTAGCCCCTCCGGCGAGCAGTACTTC
CDR3: CASSPKWSTSPSGEQYF

V: TRBV29-1
size: .
J: TRBJ2-2
D: .
DNA: TGCAGCGTTGTCCTATCCGGGGAGCTGTTTTTT
CDR3: CSVVLSGELFF

V: TRBV2
size: .
J: TRBJ1-1
D: .
DNA: TGTGCCAGCAGTGCCGGGAACACTGAAGCTTTCTTT
CDR3: CASSAGNTEAFF

V: TRBV9
size: .
J: TRBJ2-7
D: .
DNA: TGTGCCAGCAGCGTAACGGGGGGCTCGGCCTACGAGCAGTACTTC
CDR3: CASSVTGGSAYEQYF

V: TRBV6-1
size: .
J: TRBJ2-1
D: TRBD2
DNA: TGTGCCAGCAGCTTCGGAGGGACTAGATTTTTAAATGAGCAGTTCTTC
CDR3: CASSFGGTRFLNEQFF

V: TRBV11-2
size: once
J: TRBJ2-2
D: .
DNA: TGTGCCAGCAGCTTAGTGGCTTCGGGCACCGGGGAGCTGTTTTTT
CDR3: CASSLVASGTGELFF

V: TRBV20-1
size: .
J: TRBJ2-7
D: .
DNA: TGCAGTGCTAGACCATGGGCGGGTTACGAGCAGTACTTC
CDR3: CSARPWAGYEQYF

V: TRBV20-1
size: .
J: TRBJ1-1
D: .
DNA: TGCAGTGCTAAGGTTAGAGACACTGAAGCTTTCTTT
CDR3: CSAKVRDTEAFF

V: TRBV7-8
size: .
J: TRBJ2-5
D: TRBD2
DNA: TGTGCCAGCAGCGCCCTCCGGGGGGGGGCGGTGGAGACCCAGTACTTC
CDR3: CASSALRGGAVETQYF

V: TRBV10-1
size: .
J: TRBJ2-2
D: TRBD1
DNA: TGCGCCGGACAGGGTGGGGCCGGGGAGCTGTTTTTT
CDR3: CAGQGGAGELFF

V: TRBV7-9
size: .
J: TRBJ2-7
D: .
DNA: TGTGCCAGCAGCTTAGTTCTACCGGACCCCTACGAGCAGTACTTC
CDR3: CASSLVLPDPYEQYF

V: TRBV9
size: once
J: TRBJ2-1
D: .
DNA: TGTGCCAGCAGCGTGCGTGAAGCGGAAGCTTACAATGAGCAGTTCTTC
CDR3: CASSVREAEAYNEQFF

V: TRBV12-3/TRBV12-4
size: .
J: TRBJ2-5
D: TRBD1
DNA: TGTGCCAGCAGCCAAGACAGGGACCAAGAGACCCAGTACTTC
CDR3: CASSQDRDQETQYF

V: TRBV28
size: .
J: TRBJ2-7
D: TRBD2
DNA: TGTGCCAGCAGTTCAGGACTAGCGGGAGTCAAGCAGTACTTC
CDR3: CASSSGLAGVKQYF

V: TRBV29-1
size: .
J: TRBJ2-3
D: TRBD2
DNA: TGCAGCGTTGAACCGATCCTAGCGGGACAAGTAGATACGCAGTATTTT
CDR3: CSVEPILAGQVDTQYF

V: TRBV5-4
size: .
J: TRBJ2-2
D: .
DNA: TGTGCCAGCAGCGCGGGCGGGGAGCTGTTTTTT
CDR3: CASSAGGELFF

V: TRBV7-2
size: once
J: TRBJ1-2
D: .
DNA: TGTGCCAGCAGCTTAGCGTTGGGAGGTGATGGCTACACCTTC
CDR3: CASSLALGGDGYTF

V: TRBV7-9
size: .
J: TRBJ2-3
D: .
DNA: TGTGCCAGCAGGACTACAGATACGCAGTATTTT
CDR3: CASRTTDTQYF

V: TRBV5-1
size: .
J: TRBJ2-1
D: TRBD1
DNA: TGCGCCAGCAACCCCCCCGGGACAGGTAGGAATGAGCAGTTCTTC
CDR3: CASNPPGTGRNEQFF

V: TRBV5-1
size: .
J: TRBJ2-7
D: .
DNA: TGCGCCAGCAGCTTGGAAGGGACGGGACGGTTCTACGAGCAGTACTTC
CDR3: CASSLEGTGRFYEQYF

V: TRBV13
size: .
J: TRBJ2-1
D: .
DNA: TGTGCCAGCAGCTTAATAGGGGTACCCTACAATGAGCAGTTCTTC
CDR3: CASSLIGVPYNEQFF

V: TRBV7-6
size: .
J: TRBJ2-1
D: .
DNA: TGTGCCAGCAGCTTAGTGTCTAGCGAGCAGTTCTTC
CDR3: CASSLVSSEQFF

V: TRBV7-2
size: few
J: TRBJ2-1
D: .
DNA: TGTGCCAGCAGCTTAGAAGGGGGAAGGGCGTCCTACAATGAGCAGTTCTTC
CDR3: CASSLEGGRASYNEQFF

V: TRBV7-8
size: .
J: TRBJ2-1
D: .
DNA: TGTGCCAGCAGCTTAGCGGGGGGAAGTGAGCAGTTCTTC
CDR3: CASSLAGGSEQFF

V: TRBV3-1
size: once
J: TRBJ2-1
D: .
DNA: TGTGCCAGCAGCCAAGAACCACAGGACCGAAATCACAATGAGCAGTTCTTC
CDR3: CASSQEPQDRNHNEQFF

V: TRBV24-1
size: .
J: TRBJ2-6
D: TRBD1
DNA: TGTGCCACTTTCCTTTGGGACAGTAGCTCTGGGGCCAACGTCCTGACTTTC
CDR3: CATFLWDSSSGANVLTF

V: TRBV6-2/TRBV6-3
size: .
J: TRBJ2-5
D: TRBD2
DNA: TGTGCCAGCAGAGATAGCGGGAGTGTGGGTTTTGAGACCCAGTACTTC
CDR3: CASRDSGSVGFETQYF

V: TRBV27
size: .
J: TRBJ1-1
D: .
DNA: TGTGCCAGCAAAAAGGTAGTCGGCACTGAAGCTTTCTTT
CDR3: CASKKVVGTEAFF

V: TRBV4-3
size: once
J: TRBJ1-2
D: .
DNA: TGCGCCAGCAGCCAAGAAAGGAACTATGGCTACACCTTC
CDR3: CASSQERNYGYTF

V: TRBV30
size: .
J: TRBJ2-3
D: .
DNA: TGTGCCTGTCGAGCAGATACGCAGTATTTT
CDR3: CACRADTQYF

V: TRBV20-1
size: few
J: TRBJ2-7
D: .
DNA: TGCAGTGCCCCTGGAGGTAGCACCTACGAGCAGTACTTC
CDR3: CSAPGGSTYEQYF

V: TRBV2
size: .
J: TRBJ1-6
D: .
DNA: TGTGCCAGCAGTGGGCAGAGACCCCTCCACTTT
CDR3: CASSGQRPLHF

V: TRBV7-9
size: .
J: TRBJ2-7
D: TRBD1
DNA: TGTGCCAGCAGCTCGGACAGGGTCCACGAGCAGTACTTC
CDR3: CASSSDRVHEQYF

V: TRBV6-2/TRBV6-3
size: .
J: TRBJ1-5
D: TRBD1
DNA: TGTGCCAGCAGTTACGGGACAGCTATCTGGCCCCAGCATTTT
CDR3: CASSYGTAIWPQHF

V: TRBV3-1
size: .
J: TRBJ2-6
D: TRBD1
DNA: TGTGCCAGCAGCGTTCGGGACAGGGAATCAGCCAACGTCCTGACTTTC
CDR3: CASSVRDRESANVLTF

V: TRBV18
size: few
J: TRBJ2-1
D: .
DNA: TGTGCCAGCTCACTCGCAACAGGGAGCTCCTACAATGAGCAGTTCTTC
CDR3: CASSLATGSSYNEQFF

V: TRBV7-9
size: .
J: TRBJ1-3
D: TRBD1
DNA: TGTGCCAGCAGCTTAGTGGGACAGGGGGCAGAAAACACCATATATTTT
CDR3: CASSLVGQGAENTIYF

V: TRBV19
size: once
J: TRBJ2-7
D: TRBD2
DNA: TGTGCCAGTAGTATAGCCGGGACTAGCGGTGGCTACGAGCAGTACTTC
CDR3: CASSIAGTSGGYEQYF

V: TRBV18
size: .
J: TRBJ2-5
D: TRBD1
DNA: TGTGCCAGCTCACGAAGCGGGACAGGGCAAGAGACCCAGTACTTC
CDR3: CASSRSGTGQETQYF

V: TRBV6-1
size: .
J: TRBJ1-4
D: .
DNA: TGTGCCACCGACGAGAGGGGTCCTGAAAAACTGTTTTTT
CDR3: CATDERGPEKLFF

V: TRBV20-1
size: once
J: TRBJ2-7
D: .
DNA: TGCAGTGCTAGTGCATCTCTCGAGCAGTACTTC
CDR3: CSASASLEQYF

V: TRBV7-9
size: .
J: TRBJ1-3
D: .
DNA: TGTGCCAGCAGCTTGGGGGGAAACACCATATATTTT
CDR3: CASSLGGNTIYF

V: TRBV12-3/TRBV12-4
size: .
J: TRBJ2-7
D: .
DNA: TGTGCCAGCAGCCAGGTCTTCTACGAGCAGTACTTC
CDR3: CASSQVFYEQYF

V: TRBV15
size: .
J: TRBJ2-1
D: .
DNA: TGTGCCACCAGCAGCCGGAGGGGAGAACTCGCTGGGGAGCAGTTCTTC
CDR3: CATSSRRGELAGEQFF

V: TRBV24-1
size: few
J: TRBJ2-7
D: .
DNA: TGTGCCACCAGTGATTTGGGAGGCTACGAGCAGTACTTC
CDR3: CATSDLGGYEQYF

V: TRBV10-3
size: .
J: TRBJ2-7
D: TRBD1
DNA: TGTGCCATCAGTTGGGACAGGGCGTACGAGCAGTACTTC
CDR3: CAISWDRAYEQYF

V: TRBV5-1
size: .
J: TRBJ2-5
D: .
DNA: TGCGCCAGCAGCTTAGATGGCAGGGTAGGAGAGACCCAGTACTTC
CDR3: CASSLDGRVGETQYF

V: TRBV5-1
size: .
J: TRBJ1-1
D: .
DNA: TGCGCCAGCAGCTTGGGACACAGCACTATGAACACTGAAGCTTTCTTT
CDR3: CASSLGHSTMNTEAFF